The 19 T cell receptor beta chains below were found in one sample sequenced in a study of T cells in Graves' hyperthyroidism and ophthalmopathy. Template material for amplifying TCR beta CDR3 regions consisted of RNA transcripts. Using the HTBI primer set, a first-round RT-PCR was run on the TCR CDR3. TCRdb analysed the multiplex PCR reads with MiXCR anew, one entry per CDR3 protein. Among hundreds of thousands of distinct CDR3 sequences listed, more than 12% were seen once. What was sequenced was blood. The receptor set was obtained from a woman aged 50 to 60 with Graves' ophthalmopathy.

The V call is TRBV19, the J call TRBJ2-1; D remains unclear. Per germline, CDR1 LNHDA and CDR2 SQIVND (reference sequence). The CDR3 covers 18 residues. V shed 1 base and J shed 0 bases, with 16 bases lying between them. CDR3 amino acids: CASSIVMDPLSSYNEQFF. The CDR3 bases are TGTGCCAGTAGTATAGTAATGGATCCCCTGAGCTCCTACAATGAGCAGTTCTTC.

Notes on this clonotype: A single base separates this from a much larger clone, so it may be a read error. The gene calls are TRBV10-3 and TRBJ1-1; D is possibly TRBD1 (6 bases). Germline V gene data show CDR1 as ENHRY and CDR2 as SYGVKD. The CDR3 is made up of 15 amino acids. The CDR3 here is CAISGSGATNTEACF. In DNA form, the CDR3 reads TGTGCCATCAGTGGGTCAGGGGCTACGAACACTGAAGCTTGCTTT.

The J gene is TRBJ1-2, the V gene TRBV3-1; D ambiguous. Germline V CDR1 and CDR2: LGHDT, YNNKEL (reference sequence). V was clipped by 1 base and J by 4 bases, with 7 bases between them. CDR3 length equals 13 residues. CDR3 protein: CASSQGPTYGYTF. The CDR3 region has the DNA TGTGCCAGCAGCCAAGGACCGACCTATGGCTACACCTTC.

The rearrangement uses TRBV18 and TRBJ2-1, with D maybe TRBD1 (6 bases). The CDR3 spans 18 residues. Between the trimmed V and J ends, which lost 3 bases and 0 bases, there was a span of 18 bases. The V gene's germline CDR1 is KGHSH and CDR2 LQKENI. The CDR3 sequence is CASSPAPTGDLSYNEQFF. Here the CDR3 DNA reads TGTGCCAGCTCACCGGCCCCGACAGGCGATCTCTCCTACAATGAGCAGTTCTTC.

There are a few counts of this clonotype. This rearrangement joins TRBV24-1 to TRBJ2-2; no reliable D call. V was clipped by 1 base and J by 3 bases, with 5 bases between them. This CDR3 region has 14 residues. Germline CDR1 KGHDR, CDR2 SFDVKD. For the CDR3, the DNA is TGTGCCACCAGTGATTTAGAGGACACCGGGGAGCTGTTTTTT. It translates to CATSDLEDTGELFF.

This clonotype showed up just a few times. The J gene is TRBJ2-1, the V gene TRBV6-1; 10 bases are a match to TRBD2. The CDR3 consists of 17 residues. The V segment lost 2 bases and the J segment 8 bases; nucleotides outside the gene matches: 12. Germline V gives CDR1 MNHNS, CDR2 SASEGT. CDR3 DNA sequence: TGTGCCAGCAGTGAACTGTCTAGCGGGAGAAGAGTTTATGAGCAGTTCTTC. This encodes CASSELSSGRRVYEQFF.

This clonotype was detected many times. The rearrangement uses TRBV10-3 and TRBJ2-7; TRBD1 agrees at 8 bases. V trimming: 6 bases; J trimming: 4 bases; junction bases outside the gene matches: 8. Germline V gene sequence: CDR1 ENHRY, CDR2 SYGVKD. The CDR3 covers 14 residues. The CDR3 coding sequence is TGTGCCATCAGAGACCCAGGGGGCTTATACGAGCAGTACTTC. Residues: CAIRDPGGLYEQYF.

This clonotype has more than one count but fewer than ten. In nucleotides, the CDR3 is TGTGCCAGCAGTCCAATAACGACTAGCGGGATACCGTTCTTC. Translation gives CASSPITTSGIPFF. The chain uses TRBV28 and TRBJ2-1; 11 bases fit TRBD2. This CDR3 has 14 residues. Unmatched junction bases numbered 12, after V lost 5 bases and J lost 15 bases. The germline V gene encodes CDR1 MDHEN and CDR2 SYDVKM. Full variable domain (remainder filled in from reference TRBV28 and TRBJ2-1): DVKVTQSSRYLVKRTGEKVFLECVQDMDHENMFWYRQDPGLGLRLIYFSYDVKMKEKGDIPEGYSVSREKKERFSLILESASTNQTSMYLCASSPITTSGIPFFGPGTRLTVL.

This clonotype was counted between two and nine times. V is TRBV19 and J is TRBJ2-1, with 12 bases lining up with TRBD2. CDR1 is LNHDA, CDR2 SQIVND, per germline (reference sequence). The CDR3 extends over 17 amino acids. Trimming cost V 3 bases and J 8 bases; bases outside gene matches: 11. The CDR3 loop reads CASSISGLAGNFDEQFF. As DNA, the CDR3 is TGTGCCAGTAGTATCAGCGGACTAGCGGGAAATTTCGATGAGCAGTTCTTC.

This chain uses TRBV7-3 with TRBJ2-5, with 11 bases identical to TRBD1. Looked up from germline, CDR1 is SGHTA and CDR2 is FQGTGA. This CDR3 has 15 residues. J gave up 2 bases and V 4 bases, and 3 bases lay outside the gene matches. DNA for the CDR3: TGTGCCAGCAGCTCCGGGGACAGGGGGCAAGAGACCCAGTACTTC. It codes for CASSSGDRGQETQYF.

At least ten counts were recorded for this clonotype. The chain uses TRBV27 and TRBJ1-2; a possible D gene is TRBD1 (5 bases). Germline V gene sequence: CDR1 MNHEY, CDR2 SMNVEV (reference sequence). This CDR3 comprises 13 residues. V dropped 6 bases and J dropped 6 bases, with 14 bases sitting between them. The CDR3 sequence is CASSPHLRDGYTF. DNA of the CDR3: TGTGCCAGCAGCCCTCATCTCAGGGATGGCTACACCTTC.

This clonotype has at least ten counts. J is TRBJ2-3 and V is TRBV2, with TRBD2 as a possible D gene (6 bases). The CDR3 runs to 16 residues. Germline-derived CDR1 and CDR2 are SNHLY and FYNNEI. With 6 bases removed from V and 0 bases from J, the gap between germline ends came to 16 bases. CDR3 nucleotide sequence: TGTGCCAGCAGAAGCGGGTTATCCACTAGCACAGATACGCAGTATTTT. It specifies CASRSGLSTSTDTQYF.

The chain joins TRBV9 to TRBJ2-3; 7 nucleotides align to TRBD1. The CDR3 contains 16 residues. The V gene's germline CDR1 is SGDLS and CDR2 YYNGEE. V lost 4 bases and J lost 6; bases outside the gene matches: 14. The CDR3 DNA sequence: TGTGCCAGCAGCCCCAGAGGGGGCGGTTCGGGCGATACGCAGTATTTT. The encoded protein is CASSPRGGGSGDTQYF.

This clonotype was seen more than once but under ten times. The J gene is TRBJ2-7, the V gene TRBV3-1, with a possible D match to TRBD2 (5 bases). Germline CDR1 is LGHDT and CDR2 is YNNKEL (reference sequence). The CDR3 extends over 14 amino acids. V dropped 4 bases and J dropped 4 bases, with 14 bases sitting between them. The CDR3 sequence is CASSPRGDTYEQYF. CDR3 bases: TGTGCCAGCAGCCCCCGGGGTGATACTTACGAGCAGTACTTC.

This clonotype occurred a few times. V gene TRBV12-3 or TRBV12-4 combines with J gene TRBJ2-7, with D possibly being TRBD1 (5 bases). This CDR3 region has 15 residues. V lost 6 bases, J lost 1 base, and 16 bases lay in between. The CDR3 protein is CASSRIDSVSYEQYF. For the CDR3, the DNA is TGTGCCAGCAGCCGTATCGACAGTGTATCCTACGAGCAGTACTTC.

The CDR3 region is CASSSTYSSEKLFF. CDR3 sequence (DNA): TGTGCCAGCAGCTCTACTTATTCGTCTGAAAAACTGTTTTTT. J is TRBJ1-4 and V is TRBV5-5; D is undetermined. The CDR3 runs 14 residues. V shed 3 bases and J shed 7 bases, with 13 bases lying between them. Germline V CDR1 and CDR2: SGHKS, YYEKEE (reference sequence).

This clonotype turned up a few times. A much larger clone lies a single base off, so this may be a read error. V usage is TRBV20-1 and J usage is TRBJ2-3, with 8 bases identical to TRBD2. CDR1 and CDR2 from the germline V gene are DFQATT and SNEGSKA (reference sequence). V lost 3 bases to trimming and J lost 4 bases; unmatched junction nucleotides: 9. This CDR3 contains 15 residues. The CDR3 loop reads CSARRLGRGADTQYF. CDR3 nucleotide sequence: TGCAGTGCTAGGAGACTCGGGAGGGGCGCAGATACGCAGTATTTT.

This clonotype was seen a few times. J is TRBJ2-5 and V is TRBV18, with D perhaps being TRBD1 or TRBD2 (5 bases each). Trimming took off 6 bases at V and 7 bases at J, with 15 bases between the two ends. Per germline, CDR1 KGHSH and CDR2 LQKENI. CDR3 length: 13 residues. The CDR3 DNA reads TGTGCCAGCTCCCTGGACAACGGAGGGACCCAGTACTTC. It translates to CASSLDNGGTQYF.

There are many counts of this clonotype. This sequence joins TRBV27 and TRBJ2-5; TRBD2 agrees at 7 bases. V lost 6 bases and J lost 5; bases outside the gene matches: 9. Per germline, CDR1 MNHEY and CDR2 SMNVEV (reference sequence). The CDR3 totals 14 residues. The CDR3 nucleotides read TGTGCCAGCAGGGCGCTGACTAGCATGGAGACCCAGTACTTC. Amino acids: CASRALTSMETQYF.